The 21 T cell receptor beta chains given below trace back to one sample, sequenced in a study of response to subunit inactivated influenza vaccine. Via MiXCR, TCRdb re-called the RT-PCR reads, giving one row per CDR3 protein. The sample has more than 450,000 distinct CDR3 sequences; 12% are singletons. The specimen was PBMCs from blood, collected on the day of vaccination. These receptors were collected from a man aged 45-60 years who received an inactivated influenza vaccine.

This clonotype was detected a few times. V usage is TRBV18 and J usage is TRBJ1-2; D is unclear. The CDR3 runs to 18 residues. Trimming took 2 bases from V and 2 from J, leaving 21 bases between them. CDR1 and CDR2 (germline): KGHSH, LQKENI. The CDR3 loop is CASSPMRTAVTENYGYTF. In nucleotides, the CDR3 is TGTGCCAGCTCACCAATGCGCACGGCCGTTACGGAGAACTATGGCTACACCTTC. Full variable domain (rest looked up from reference TRBV18 and TRBJ1-2): NAGVMQNPRHLVRRRGQEARLRCSPMKGHSHVYWYRQLPEEGLKFMVYLQKENIIDESGMPKERFSAEFPKEGPSILRIQQVVRGDSAAYFCASSPMRTAVTENYGYTFGSGTRLTVV.

The chain combines TRBV24-1 with TRBJ2-3, with D unresolved. CDR3 length: 11 amino acids. V was shortened by 6 bases and J by 6 bases, with 6 bases between the two germline ends. Germline V gene lookup returns CDR1 KGHDR and CDR2 SFDVKD. CDR3 sequence: CATSFVDTQYF. CDR3 DNA sequence: TGTGCCACCAGTTTCGTCGATACGCAGTATTTT.

This clonotype was picked up a small number of times. An end of the junction differs from the germline gene, which may be a read error. The chain combines TRBV11-2 with TRBJ2-1, with 9 bases that match TRBD2. Germline lookup yields CDR1 SGHAT and CDR2 FQNNGV. This CDR3 comprises 16 residues. DNA of the CDR3: TGTGCCAGCAGTTTAGGGGCGGGGGGGTATGATAGGGAGCAGTTCTTC. Its protein product is CASSLGAGGYDREQFF.

The rearrangement joins TRBV12-3 or TRBV12-4 to TRBJ1-5; D ambiguous. This CDR3 is built from 14 residues. Trimming took 0 bases from V and 8 from J, leaving 11 bases between them. CDR3 in amino acids: CASSLAGPGEPQHF. The CDR3, as DNA: TGTGCCAGCAGTTTAGCCGGTCCCGGGGAGCCCCAGCATTTT.

This clonotype was found a few times. The chain joins TRBV12-3 or TRBV12-4 to TRBJ2-1, with D tentatively TRBD1 (6 bases). V dropped 3 bases and J dropped 4 bases, with 10 bases sitting between them. The CDR3 loop spans 14 amino acids. CDR3 in amino acids: CASSFGTQYNEQFF. The CDR3 coding sequence is TGTGCCAGCAGTTTCGGGACACAATACAATGAGCAGTTCTTC.

The CDR3 sequence: CASSSYPGTGGGYETQYF. The CDR3 DNA reads as TGTGCCAGCAGCTCTTATCCGGGGACAGGGGGCGGTTATGAGACCCAGTACTTC. The V call is TRBV11-2, the J call TRBJ2-5; TRBD1 matches at 12 bases. Germline trimming cut 4 bases from V and 5 bases from J; bases unmatched to any gene: 14. Germline CDR1 is SGHAT and CDR2 is FQNNGV. This CDR3 is 18 amino acids long. Full variable domain (remainder filled in from reference TRBV11-2 and TRBJ2-5): EAGVAQSPRYKIIEKRQSVAFWCNPISGHATLYWYQQILGQGPKLLIQFQNNGVVDDSQLPKDRFSAERLKGVDSTLKIQPAKLEDSAVYLCASSSYPGTGGGYETQYFGPGTRLLVL.

A few counts support this clonotype. This sequence joins TRBV7-9 and TRBJ2-7; the match to TRBD2 covers 8 bases. Germline CDR1 and CDR2: SEHNR and FQNEAQ (reference sequence). This CDR3 is 16 amino acids long. The V segment lost 5 bases and the J segment 4 bases; nucleotides outside the gene matches: 13. The CDR3 nucleotides read TGTGCCAGCAGCGACCCGAGAAGCGGGAGATCGTACGAGCAGTACTTC. Encoded protein: CASSDPRSGRSYEQYF.

The V and J genes are TRBV20-1 and TRBJ2-3; 8 bases match TRBD1. The CDR3 extends over 15 amino acids. V lost 0 bases, J lost 5 bases, and 7 bases stayed unmatched. Germline loops: CDR1 DFQATT, CDR2 SNEGSKA (reference sequence). CDR3 in DNA: TGCAGTGCTAGAGATGGGGACAGGCGGGTAGATACGCAGTATTTT. Its translation: CSARDGDRRVDTQYF.

This clonotype was detected ten times or more. This chain uses TRBV20-1 with TRBJ1-1; a weak D match, TRBD1 (5 bases). The CDR3 loop spans 13 amino acids. Trimming stripped 6 bases from V and 10 bases from J, with 21 bases between. Germline V CDR1 and CDR2: DFQATT, SNEGSKA (reference sequence). The CDR3 loop reads CSASQGVGRGAFF. CDR3 nucleotide sequence: TGCAGTGCGAGCCAGGGTGTGGGTCGGGGAGCTTTCTTT.

This clonotype was seen a few times. The chain couples TRBV29-1 to TRBJ1-5; no clear D gene. There are 13 residues in the CDR3. Trimming cost V 6 bases and J 0 bases, with 9 bases left between them. CDR1 SQVTM and CDR2 ANQGSEA come from the germline V gene. CDR3 loop: CSVIGDSNQPQHF. CDR3 sequence (DNA): TGCAGCGTGATTGGTGATAGCAATCAGCCCCAGCATTTT.

The V and J genes are TRBV7-9 and TRBJ2-7; D remains ambiguous. V lost 2 bases to trimming and J lost 6 bases, with 8 bases between them. This CDR3 has 12 residues. Per the germline V gene, CDR1 is SEHNR and CDR2 is FQNEAQ (reference sequence). CDR3 protein: CASSLISSEQYF. Written as DNA, the CDR3 is TGTGCCAGCAGCTTAATCAGCAGCGAGCAGTACTTC. Combining the CDR3 with reference TRBV7-9 and TRBJ2-7 gives the whole variable domain DTGVSQNPRHKITKRGQNVTFRCDPISEHNRLYWYRQTLGQGPEFLTYFQNEAQLEKSRLLSDRFSAERPKGSFSTLEIQRTEQGDSAMYLCASSLISSEQYFGPGTRLTVT.

This clonotype occurred a few times. The chain carries TRBV20-1 and TRBJ2-2, with 11 bases lining up with TRBD1. The CDR3 is made up of 16 amino acids. The germline gives CDR1 DFQATT, CDR2 SNEGSKA (reference sequence). J gave up 5 bases and V 6 bases, and 11 bases lay outside the gene matches. The CDR3 sequence is CSAAGQGALWTGELFF. CDR3 in DNA: TGCAGTGCCGCTGGACAGGGGGCTTTGTGGACCGGGGAGCTGTTTTTT.

The rearrangement uses TRBV7-9 and TRBJ1-1; D not certain. Trimming took 11 bases from V and 1 from J, leaving 8 bases between them. CDR1 and CDR2 (germline): SEHNR, FQNEAQ (reference sequence). The CDR3 covers 11 residues. The CDR3 DNA is TGTGCCGGGAGCGGGAACACTGAAGCTTTCTTT. Protein: CAGSGNTEAFF.

In this sample, this clonotype turned up many times. The rearrangement uses TRBV29-1 and TRBJ2-5; no clear D. This CDR3 has 13 residues. Trimming removed 3 bases at V and 4 bases at J, with 12 bases between. Germline V gives CDR1 SQVTM, CDR2 ANQGSEA. The CDR3 protein is CSVDWLGAETQYF. The CDR3 region has the DNA TGCAGCGTTGATTGGCTGGGTGCAGAGACCCAGTACTTC.

This clonotype was seen many times. This rearrangement joins TRBV20-1 to TRBJ2-1, with 12 bases lining up with TRBD2. Trimming took 5 bases from V and 6 from J; bases not matched to a gene: 8. The CDR3 is 15 residues long. The germline CDR1 and CDR2 sequences are DFQATT and SNEGSKA (reference sequence). Here the CDR3 reads CSALRASGGANEQFF. The CDR3, as DNA: TGCAGTGCTCTTAGAGCTAGCGGGGGGGCCAATGAGCAGTTCTTC.

This clonotype has at least ten counts. The rearrangement joins TRBV5-1 to TRBJ2-3, with TRBD2 matching 12 bases. Trimming at V came to 6 bases and at J to 3 bases, leaving 8 bases not matched to a gene. CDR3 length: 16 residues. Germline assignment: CDR1 SGHRS and CDR2 YFSETQ. The CDR3 DNA reads TGCGCCAGCACCGATCCTAGCGGGGGGGCTACAGATACGCAGTATTTT. Encoded protein: CASTDPSGGATDTQYF.

This clonotype was counted at least ten times. The V call is TRBV12-3 or TRBV12-4, the J call TRBJ2-7; D unclear. Trimming took off 2 bases at V and 0 bases at J, with 5 bases between the two ends. The CDR3 contains 13 residues. The CDR3 is CASSLKSSYEQYF. Written as DNA, the CDR3 is TGTGCCAGCAGTTTAAAGAGCTCCTACGAGCAGTACTTC.

This clonotype was detected a few times. V usage is TRBV7-2 and J usage is TRBJ2-5, with TRBD2 as a possible D gene (6 bases). Deletions cut 3 bases from V and 5 bases from J, with 16 bases between. The CDR3 runs 15 residues. The germline gives CDR1 SGHTA, CDR2 FQGNSA. For the CDR3, the DNA is TGTGCCAGCAGCTTGGAGGGCAGTGGGTGGGAGACCCAGTACTTC. It encodes CASSLEGSGWETQYF. Using reference TRBV7-2 and TRBJ2-5 for the parts outside the CDR3, the full variable domain is GAGVSQSPSNKVTEKGKDVELRCDPISGHTALYWYRQSLGQGLEFLIYFQGNSAPDKSGLPSDRFSAERTGGSVSTLTIQRTQQEDSAVYLCASSLEGSGWETQYFGPGTRLLVL.

The rearrangement uses TRBV6-2 or TRBV6-3 and TRBJ2-7, with D possibly TRBD2 on 5 matching bases. The CDR3 consists of 14 residues. CDR1 is MNHEY, CDR2 SVGEGT, per germline. V was shortened by 2 bases and J by 3 bases, with 11 bases between the two germline ends. The CDR3 DNA reads TGTGCCAGCAGTTACCCGGTCGCGGGCTACGAGCAGTACTTC. Amino acid sequence: CASSYPVAGYEQYF.

This clonotype was counted at least ten times. The chain couples TRBV29-1 to TRBJ2-7; a possible D gene is TRBD1 (6 bases). V was pared by 6 bases and J by 0 bases, with 15 bases between. The CDR3 length is 14 residues. CDR1 is SQVTM and CDR2 is ANQGSEA in the germline V gene. CDR3 DNA sequence: TGCAGCGTCGCCCAACGACAGGACTCCTACGAGCAGTACTTC. This gives the protein CSVAQRQDSYEQYF.

This chain uses TRBV5-1 with TRBJ2-2, with a possible D match to TRBD1 (5 bases). CDR1 and CDR2 from the germline V gene are SGHRS and YFSETQ. The CDR3 runs 14 residues. The ends were cut back, 4 bases at V and 4 bases at J, with 11 bases in the middle. CDR3 sequence reads: CASSRTPLTGELFF. DNA of the CDR3: TGCGCCAGCAGCCGGACACCACTCACCGGGGAGCTGTTTTTT. Full variable domain (outside the CDR3, taken from reference TRBV5-1 and TRBJ2-2): KAGVTQTPRYLIKTRGQQVTLSCSPISGHRSVSWYQQTPGQGLQFLFEYFSETQRNKGNFPGRFSGRQFSNSRSEMNVSTLELGDSALYLCASSRTPLTGELFFGEGSRLTVL.